The entry below describes one T cell receptor (beta chain). This sample also contains other DNA sequences that code for the same CDR3. Per the original data handling: From reference gene primer amplification, estimates of nucleated cell counts were derived. Sequencing was performed with immunoSEQ multiplex PCR; in TCRdb, only in-frame clones are kept and a portion is missing. D and trimming come from the DNA, and the V and J calls and clone size come from that table. In the table there are roughly 250,000 clones, 70% to 75% of which are singletons. This sample stems from a study of blood T cell repertoires in COVID-19. The wider study: Acute-phase and convalescent COVID-19 samples originated in the United States, Italy and Spain. From T cells, B-cell-depleted T cells, or PBMCs came the material, which was cDNA or gDNA.

The TCR was taken from a woman of 80 years or more with acute or convalescent COVID-19. The sample consisted of peripheral blood.

The DNA of the CDR3 is TGTGCCAGCAGCTTAAGACTAGCGGGCACCGGGGAGCTGTTTTTT. Translation gives CASSLRLAGTGELFF. The chain joins TRBV7-9 to TRBJ2-2, with TRBD2 matching 10 bases. Germline V lookup: CDR1 SEHNR, CDR2 FQNEAQ (reference sequence). The CDR3 runs 15 residues. Trimming took 2 bases from V and 4 from J; bases not matched to a gene: 1.